These T cell receptor beta chains were read from a single sample in a study of T cells in Graves' hyperthyroidism and ophthalmopathy. TCRdb re-analysed the multiplex PCR reads in MiXCR, keeping a single row per CDR3 protein. The repertoire holds over 450,000 distinct CDR3 sequences, approximately 17% seen once, with approximately 16% in the top ten. Sequenced input: blood. The receptors shown here come from a woman aged 18-30 years with Graves' ophthalmopathy. Each CDR3 is given with its conserved first and last residue. The order of the fields is J gene, clone size, V gene, D gene, CDR3 protein, CDR3 DNA. A D gene is named only where the DNA matches it firmly. Clone size is stated in some rows and not others, as once, few, many or a class when expanded.

J: TRBJ2-3; size: many; V: TRBV6-2/TRBV6-3; D: TRBD2; CDR3: CASSYGPLAGGRTDTQYF; DNA: TGTGCCAGCAGTTATGGACCGTTGGCGGGAGGAAGGACAGATACGCAGTATTTT
J: TRBJ1-2; size: .; V: TRBV28; D: TRBD1; CDR3: CASRAVGGAGYGYTF; DNA: TGTGCCAGTAGAGCCGTAGGGGGCGCTGGCTATGGCTACACCTTC
J: TRBJ2-1; size: many; V: TRBV5-1; D: .; CDR3: CASSPEGGQGFF; DNA: TGCGCCAGCAGCCCCGAGGGCGGACAAGGGTTCTTC
J: TRBJ1-2; size: many; V: TRBV11-2; D: TRBD1; CDR3: CASSAGTGGSYGYTF; DNA: TGTGCCAGCAGCGCCGGGACAGGGGGGTCCTATGGCTACACCTTC
J: TRBJ2-3; size: .; V: TRBV29-1; D: TRBD2; CDR3: CSVESERGGLDTQYF; DNA: TGCAGCGTTGAATCGGAGCGGGGGGGCTTAGATACGCAGTATTTT
J: TRBJ2-7; size: .; V: TRBV15; D: .; CDR3: CATSKGRRYEQYF; DNA: TGTGCCACCAGCAAGGGGAGGAGGTACGAGCAGTACTTC
J: TRBJ1-1; size: few; V: TRBV6-2/TRBV6-3; D: .; CDR3: CASRGKGTEAFF; DNA: TGTGCCAGCAGGGGTAAGGGCACTGAAGCTTTCTTT
J: TRBJ1-2; size: .; V: TRBV5-1; D: TRBD1; CDR3: CASSLGTGTTYGYTF; DNA: TGCGCCAGCAGCTTGGGGACAGGGACTACCTATGGCTACACCTTC
J: TRBJ2-7; size: many; V: TRBV10-3; D: .; CDR3: CAISVSSSYEQYF; DNA: TGTGCCATCAGTGTCTCGAGCTCCTACGAGCAGTACTTC
J: TRBJ2-1; size: .; V: TRBV14; D: TRBD1; CDR3: CASSQQGRAYNEQFF; DNA: TGTGCCAGCAGTCAACAGGGGCGCGCCTACAATGAGCAGTTCTTC
J: TRBJ1-5; size: few; V: TRBV4-1; D: .; CDR3: CASSQDGVYQPQHF; DNA: TGCGCCAGCAGCCAAGACGGGGTGTATCAGCCCCAGCATTTT
J: TRBJ2-1; size: many; V: TRBV28; D: .; CDR3: CASRVSIGLREQFF; DNA: TGTGCCAGCAGGGTATCTATAGGGCTCCGTGAGCAGTTCTTC
J: TRBJ1-6; size: few; V: TRBV2; D: TRBD1; CDR3: CASSDRGQRDSPLHF; DNA: TGTGCCAGCAGTGATAGGGGACAGAGAGATTCACCCCTCCACTTT
J: TRBJ2-5; size: many; V: TRBV6-5; D: TRBD1; CDR3: CASSYSGDRGLWQETQYF; DNA: TGTGCCAGCAGTTACTCGGGGGACAGGGGGTTGTGGCAAGAGACCCAGTACTTC
J: TRBJ2-2; size: .; V: TRBV24-1; D: TRBD2; CDR3: CATSALDSPDLAGTNGELFF; DNA: TGTGCCACCAGTGCGCTTGACAGCCCCGACCTAGCGGGAACCAACGGGGAGCTGTTTTTT
J: TRBJ2-5; size: many; V: TRBV6-1; D: .; CDR3: CASTPWRGSTETQYF; DNA: TGTGCCAGCACCCCGTGGAGGGGGAGTACCGAGACCCAGTACTTC
J: TRBJ1-2; size: few; V: TRBV3-1; D: .; CDR3: CASSQDGKSVDHYGYTF; DNA: TGTGCCAGCAGCCAAGATGGAAAGTCAGTGGATCACTATGGCTACACCTTC
J: TRBJ2-7; size: many; V: TRBV5-1; D: TRBD1; CDR3: CASSLEGQTYEQYF; DNA: TGCGCCAGCAGCTTGGAGGGACAGACCTACGAGCAGTACTTC
J: TRBJ2-4; size: many; V: TRBV7-9; D: .; CDR3: CASSLGAGLAKNIQYF; DNA: TGTGCCAGCAGCTTAGGGGCGGGATTAGCCAAAAACATTCAGTACTTC
J: TRBJ2-5; size: many; V: TRBV28; D: .; CDR3: CASSDLDNLETQYF; DNA: TGTGCCAGCAGTGACCTGGACAATCTAGAGACCCAGTACTTC
J: TRBJ2-3; size: many; V: TRBV27; D: TRBD1; CDR3: CASSLKGQGTPTDTQYF; DNA: TGTGCCAGCAGTTTGAAAGGACAGGGTACCCCCACAGATACGCAGTATTTT
J: TRBJ1-1; size: many; V: TRBV6-2/TRBV6-3; D: .; CDR3: CASSYSKGAPRTEAFF; DNA: TGTGCCAGCAGTTACTCAAAAGGGGCGCCCCGAACTGAAGCTTTCTTT
J: TRBJ2-1; size: .; V: TRBV5-6; D: .; CDR3: CASSLQLDNEQFF; DNA: TGTGCCAGCAGCCTTCAACTTGACAATGAGCAGTTCTTC
J: TRBJ2-1; size: few; V: TRBV10-3; D: TRBD2; CDR3: CAISKNIAGGHNEQFF; DNA: TGTGCCATCAGTAAAAACATAGCGGGAGGGCACAATGAGCAGTTCTTC